What follows describes a single T cell receptor (beta chain). Antigen: not known. Other DNA sequences in this specimen translate into the identical CDR3. This specimen comes from a study of T cell responses to AZD1222 COVID-19 vaccine. The repertoire was sequenced with immunoSEQ multiplex PCR; TCRdb's copy has only in-frame clones and lacks some. The table has under 200,000 clones, 80% to 95% seen once; the top ten hold roughly 1.5%. Findings and limits, study-wide: Spike-specific TCR breadth and depth both grew after two AZD1222 doses. Seropositivity was recorded at baseline in only a handful of AZD1222 recipients. The donors showed a predominance of white British ancestry and of females, with possible underestimation of clonal diversity.

V was pared by 2 bases and J by 7 bases, with 6 bases between. CDR1 is KGHSH and CDR2 is LQKENI in the germline V gene. The CDR3 is 11 amino acids. This chain uses TRBV18 with TRBJ2-7; tentatively, D is TRBD1 or TRBD2 (5 bases each). This receptor was taken from an adult in good health. The input for sequencing was peripheral blood, taken on day 0 of AZD1222 vaccination. Written as DNA, the CDR3 is TGTGCCAGCTCACCAGGGGGTGAGCAGTACTTC. Its translation is CASSPGGEQYF.